Described below is a single T cell receptor (beta chain) sequence and its context. TCRdb used MiXCR to reprocess the RT-PCR reads, holding one entry per CDR3 protein. Here the sample spans roughly 190,000 distinct CDR3 sequences, approximately 41% being singletons. Germline values: CDR1 MNHNY, CDR2 SVGAGI (reference sequence). The CDR3 length is 15 residues. V gave up 5 bases and J gave up 6 bases; unmatched junction bases: 7. The sample belongs to a study of patients and donors after allogeneic stem cell transplantation. The chain recombines TRBV6-6 with TRBJ2-2; 9 bases agree with TRBD1. Sequencing input: blood, either unsorted or a sorted T cell fraction (not recorded which). The clonotype comes from a human donor who was either an allogeneic HSCT recipient or a stem cell or donor lymphocyte infusion donor (not recorded which). It is not recorded whose cells these are; they may come from a transplant donor. The DNA for the CDR3 is TGTGCCAGCAGTCGAACAGGGGGCGAGGCCGGGGAGCTGTTTTTT. Translating gives CASSRTGGEAGELFF.